This entry lists 25 T cell receptor beta chains sequenced from one sample in a study of technical replicates of blood from a handful of donors. Assay: immunoSEQ multiplex PCR; the TCRdb copy retains only in-frame clones and omits some. Of some 14,000 clones in the sample, around 82% are singletons; the top ten hold approximately 10%. Specimen: PBMCs. Receptors were obtained from a human donor in good health.

The rearrangement uses TRBV28 and TRBJ1-5; 8 nucleotides agree with TRBD1. Germline-derived CDR1 and CDR2 are MDHEN and SYDVKM. The CDR3 is made up of 15 amino acids. V lost 4 bases, J lost 2 bases, and 4 bases stayed unmatched. DNA for the CDR3: TGTGCCAGCAGTTCAGGGGGCTTTGGCAATCAGCCCCAGCATTTT. This gives the protein CASSSGGFGNQPQHF.

CDR3: CASSLERQGTQYF. In DNA form, the CDR3 reads TGTGCCAGCAGCTTGGAGCGTCAGGGGACCCAGTACTTC. The J gene is TRBJ2-5, the V gene TRBV5-4, with D possibly matching TRBD1 (5 bases). The CDR3 runs 13 residues. V was trimmed by 0 bases and J by 7 bases, leaving 10 bases between them. Germline CDR1 SGHNT, CDR2 YYREEE (reference sequence).

The chain joins TRBV29-1 to TRBJ1-1; possible D gene TRBD1, 6 bases. The CDR3 length is 10 residues. V was trimmed by 7 bases and J by 8 bases, leaving 11 bases between them. Germline CDR1 reads SQVTM; CDR2 reads ANQGSEA. Here the CDR3 DNA reads TGCAGCGCACAGGGTTCGGAAGCTTTCTTT. It specifies CSAQGSEAFF.

The rearrangement uses TRBV4-1 and TRBJ2-7; perhaps TRBD2 as D (5 bases). This CDR3 is 16 amino acids long. Germline-derived CDR1 and CDR2 are MGHRA and YSYEKL. Trimming cost V 0 bases and J 4 bases, with 16 bases left between them. DNA of the CDR3: TGCGCCAGCAGCCAAGATGTGGGAGCTTCTTCTTACGAGCAGTACTTC. This translates into CASSQDVGASSYEQYF.

This clone was seen once. This chain uses TRBV9 with TRBJ1-1, with a tentative D call TRBD1 (6 bases). The CDR3 contains 15 residues. CDR1 SGDLS and CDR2 YYNGEE come from the germline V gene. V was pared by 4 bases and J by 2 bases, with 15 bases between. CDR3 in amino acids: CASSPHEGENTEAFF. CDR3 in DNA: TGTGCCAGCAGCCCCCACGAGGGGGAAAACACTGAAGCTTTCTTT.

The chain uses TRBV7-9 and TRBJ1-4; tentative D call: TRBD1 (6 bases). Trimming left V 5 bases short and J 5 bases short, with 15 bases between. Looked up from germline, CDR1 is SEHNR and CDR2 is FQNEAQ (reference sequence). The CDR3 is 15 amino acids. CDR3 residues: CASSRAGTPNEKLFF. As DNA, the CDR3 is TGTGCCAGCAGCCGGGCCGGGACACCGAATGAAAAACTGTTTTTT.

In DNA form, the CDR3 reads TGCGCCAGCAGCTTAGGCGGGAGGGGAAATGAGCAGTTCTTC. Its translation is CASSLGGRGNEQFF. The chain uses TRBV5-1 and TRBJ2-1; 9 bases match TRBD2. CDR1 and CDR2 (germline): SGHRS, YFSETQ. The junction had 4 bases not matched to a gene; V was cut back by 2 bases and J by 7 bases. CDR3 length: 14 amino acids.

The chain uses TRBV2 and TRBJ2-5; tentative D call: TRBD2 (6 bases). Trimming removed 4 bases at V and 3 bases at J, with 9 bases between. The V gene's germline CDR1 is SNHLY and CDR2 FYNNEI. This CDR3 comprises 13 residues. CDR3 sequence (DNA): TGTGCCAGCAGTGCGAGACTAGAAGAGACCCAGTACTTC. Encoded protein: CASSARLEETQYF.

The chain recombines TRBV30 with TRBJ2-5; D unresolved. The germline CDR1 and CDR2 sequences are GTSNPN and SVGIG (reference sequence). This CDR3 contains 13 residues. V was cut by 3 bases and J by 1 base, with 9 bases left in between. The CDR3 nucleotides read TGTGCCTGGAGGATCCAAGCCCAAGAGACCCAGTACTTC. Protein sequence: CAWRIQAQETQYF.

J is TRBJ2-5 and V is TRBV19; 11 nucleotides agree with TRBD2. Trimming took 5 bases from V and 3 from J; bases not matched to a gene: 8. Germline V CDR1 and CDR2: LNHDA, SQIVND (reference sequence). The CDR3 totals 16 residues. Here the CDR3 DNA reads TGTGCCAGTAGTGCTGCCGGGACTAGCGGCAAAGAGACCCAGTACTTC. Amino acid sequence: CASSAAGTSGKETQYF.

The V and J genes are TRBV28 and TRBJ2-3; 7 bases map to TRBD1. Per germline, CDR1 MDHEN and CDR2 SYDVKM. Unmatched junction bases numbered 11, after V lost 6 bases and J lost 2 bases. CDR3 size: 16 residues. CDR3 sequence (DNA): TGTGCCAGCAGCCCCCGAGGGGGCGGGTTCACAGATACGCAGTATTTT. It codes for CASSPRGGGFTDTQYF.

In nucleotides, the CDR3 is TGCGCCAGCAGCTTGGGGCCGGGACGGGCGCTACTAGCGGGATACACAGATACGCAGTATTTT. This gives the protein CASSLGPGRALLAGYTDTQYF. The rearrangement links TRBV5-1 to TRBJ2-3, with TRBD2 matching 10 bases. Germline CDR1 is SGHRS and CDR2 is YFSETQ. CDR3 size: 21 residues. V shed 0 bases and J 2 bases; nucleotides not matched to a gene: 18.

This sequence joins TRBV5-1 and TRBJ2-5; no clear D gene. The length of the CDR3 is 14 residues. With 7 bases removed from V and 1 base from J, the gap between germline ends came to 14 bases. The germline CDR1 and CDR2 sequences are SGHRS and YFSETQ. Here the CDR3 reads CASRTFGGQETQYF. The CDR3 bases are TGCGCCAGCCGCACGTTTGGCGGCCAAGAGACCCAGTACTTC.

V is TRBV19 and J is TRBJ2-3, with 9 bases fitting TRBD1. Germline V gene lookup returns CDR1 LNHDA and CDR2 SQIVND (reference sequence). This CDR3 contains 14 residues. V lost 8 bases, J lost 5 bases, and 8 bases stayed unmatched. DNA for the CDR3: TGTGCCAGTCGGTACAGGGGGCTGGGAGATACGCAGTATTTT. It codes for CASRYRGLGDTQYF.

This chain joins TRBV19 and TRBJ2-7, with D tentatively TRBD1 (5 bases). Trimming removed 2 bases from V and 4 bases from J, with 12 bases in between. This CDR3 region has 14 residues. Looked up from germline, CDR1 is LNHDA and CDR2 is SQIVND (reference sequence). The CDR3 reads CASSIRIRGYEQYF. The CDR3 nucleotides are TGTGCCAGTAGTATAAGAATAAGGGGATACGAGCAGTACTTC.

V is TRBV5-4 and J is TRBJ2-7, with TRBD1 matching 7 bases. V shed 4 bases and J 6 bases; nucleotides not matched to a gene: 7. The length of the CDR3 is 13 residues. The germline V gene encodes CDR1 SGHNT and CDR2 YYREEE (reference sequence). CDR3 bases: TGTGCCAGCAGCGTAGACAGGGTCGGCGAGCAGTACTTC. Its protein is CASSVDRVGEQYF.

The chain uses TRBV7-2 and TRBJ2-7; 8 nucleotides align to TRBD2. Trimming at V came to 5 bases and at J to 2 bases, leaving 14 bases not matched to a gene. From germline, CDR1 is SGHTA and CDR2 FQGNSA. The CDR3 runs to 17 residues. The CDR3 coding sequence is TGTGCCAGCAGCCAGCAAAGCGGGAGTCTAGGTACCTACGAGCAGTACTTC. Translated: CASSQQSGSLGTYEQYF.

V and J are TRBV19 and TRBJ2-3; 11 bases agree with TRBD2. After removal of 2 bases from V and 4 bases from J, the junction contained 11 bases not matched to a gene. The CDR3 has 18 residues. CDR1 is LNHDA, CDR2 SQIVND, per germline (reference sequence). CDR3 coding DNA: TGTGCCAGTAGTATAAAACTAGCGGGAGAGAACGTCCCAGATACGCAGTATTTT. Protein sequence: CASSIKLAGENVPDTQYF.

The chain couples TRBV5-4 to TRBJ2-2; no clear D gene. The CDR3 contains 14 residues. V was cut by 1 base and J by 1 base, with 5 bases left in between. In germline, CDR1 is SGHNT, CDR2 YYREEE (reference sequence). CDR3 nucleotide sequence: TGTGCCAGCAGCTTGTCCGGGAACACCGGGGAGCTGTTTTTT. Protein: CASSLSGNTGELFF.

This sequence joins TRBV7-8 and TRBJ2-5; D perhaps matches TRBD2 (5 bases). The germline CDR1 and CDR2 sequences are SGHVS and FQNEAQ. The V end lost 5 bases, the J end lost 3 bases, and 16 bases lay between the germline ends. CDR3 length: 15 amino acids. CDR3 in DNA: TGTGCCAGCAGCACTAGGTTCCAGCAGAAAGAGACCCAGTACTTC. Translated, it gives CASSTRFQQKETQYF.

This clone is labeled medium-sized. This rearrangement joins TRBV27 to TRBJ2-3; the match to TRBD2 covers 7 bases. This CDR3 has 17 residues. V lost 5 bases and J lost 5; bases outside the gene matches: 16. Looked up from germline, CDR1 is MNHEY and CDR2 is SMNVEV (reference sequence). DNA of the CDR3: TGTGCCAGCAGTCCCTCAGGAGCGGGATGGATCATAGATACGCAGTATTTT. This gives the protein CASSPSGAGWIIDTQYF.

This chain joins TRBV10-2 and TRBJ2-7, with D possibly matching TRBD2 (6 bases). The CDR3 is 14 residues long. Trimming took off 8 bases at V and 3 bases at J, with 17 bases between the two ends. Germline V gives CDR1 WSHSY, CDR2 SAAADI. The CDR3 DNA sequence: TGCGCCAGCGGAGGGTCGGGAAGTCACTACGAGCAGTACTTC. It yields the protein CASGGSGSHYEQYF.

This clone occurred once. This chain uses TRBV18 with TRBJ2-5, with 9 bases lining up with TRBD1. Trimming removed 6 bases from V and 1 base from J; junction bases left unmatched: 6. CDR1 is KGHSH and CDR2 is LQKENI in the germline V gene. The CDR3 spans 15 residues. CDR3 residues: CASSVGQGLQETQYF. CDR3 DNA: TGTGCCAGCTCGGTGGGACAGGGACTCCAAGAGACCCAGTACTTC.

This clone came up once. The genes are TRBV7-9 and TRBJ2-2; 10 positions agree with TRBD1. CDR1 SEHNR and CDR2 FQNEAQ come from the germline V gene (reference sequence). Germline trimming cut 2 bases from V and 7 bases from J; bases unmatched to any gene: 7. The CDR3 loop spans 16 amino acids. CDR3 nucleotide sequence: TGTGCCAGCAGCTTATCGGCCGGGACAGGGGTCGGGGAGCTGTTTTTT. It specifies CASSLSAGTGVGELFF.

The chain has TRBV18 and TRBJ1-1, with TRBD1 as a possible D gene (6 bases). The CDR3 has 14 amino acids. Germline CDR1 reads KGHSH; CDR2 reads LQKENI. The V end was cut by 6 bases, the J end by 5 bases, with 16 bases between. The CDR3 loop is CASSTQGGETEAFF. The CDR3 DNA follows: TGTGCCAGCTCGACACAGGGCGGCGAGACTGAAGCTTTCTTT.